The 5 T cell receptor beta chains below were found in one sample sequenced in a study of T cell responses to AZD1222 COVID-19 vaccine. The method was immunoSEQ multiplex PCR; TCRdb's version includes in-frame clones alone and lacks a portion of them. The sample includes about 130,000 clones, 92% of them seen just once. This specimen consisted of peripheral blood, obtained on day 0 of AZD1222 vaccination. These receptors were collected from an adult in good health.

The CDR3 nucleotides are TGTGCCAGCAACGGGGGATACGGGGGTGTAGATACGCAGTATTTT. Translation gives CASNGGYGGVDTQYF. The chain uses TRBV14 and TRBJ2-3; tentatively, D is TRBD2 (6 bases). Germline CDR1 and CDR2: SGHDN and FVKESK. V was cut by 7 bases and J by 5 bases, with 19 bases left in between. The CDR3 is made up of 15 amino acids.

This rearrangement joins TRBV3-1 (or the pseudogene TRBV3-2) to TRBJ2-4, with a possible D match to TRBD1 (6 bases). CDR1 and CDR2 (germline): LGHDT, YNNKEL (reference sequence). The V end was cut by 1 base, the J end by 8 bases, with 9 bases between. The CDR3 totals 13 residues. As DNA, the CDR3 is TGTGCCAGCAGCCAAGGGGCAGGGGACATTCAGTACTTC. Residues: CASSQGAGDIQYF.

The genes are TRBV4-1 and TRBJ2-7; the match to TRBD2 covers 8 bases. The CDR3 is 15 residues long. Germline CDR1 is MGHRA and CDR2 is YSYEKL. The ends lost 1 base at V and 2 bases at J; junction bases unmatched: 4. The CDR3 nucleotides read TGCGCCAGCAGCCAAGGGCAAGCGGGGGCCTACGAGCAGTACTTC. It is translated as CASSQGQAGAYEQYF.

The CDR3 DNA follows: TGTGCCAGCTCCGCCACAGGGGGCACCAGCAATCAGCCCCAGCATTTT. Its translation is CASSATGGTSNQPQHF. The J gene is TRBJ1-5, the V gene TRBV18, with TRBD1 identical over 9 bases. V lost 6 bases and J lost 1; bases outside the gene matches: 7. CDR1 is KGHSH, CDR2 LQKENI, per germline. CDR3 length: 16 residues.

This rearrangement joins TRBV19 to TRBJ2-7; tentative D call: TRBD2 (5 bases). V was cut by 5 bases and J by 1 base, with 12 bases left in between. This CDR3 is 14 amino acids long. CDR1 and CDR2 (germline): LNHDA, SQIVND (reference sequence). CDR3 in DNA: TGTGCCAGTAGTGTGGATAGCGTTTCCTACGAGCAGTACTTC. Translation: CASSVDSVSYEQYF.